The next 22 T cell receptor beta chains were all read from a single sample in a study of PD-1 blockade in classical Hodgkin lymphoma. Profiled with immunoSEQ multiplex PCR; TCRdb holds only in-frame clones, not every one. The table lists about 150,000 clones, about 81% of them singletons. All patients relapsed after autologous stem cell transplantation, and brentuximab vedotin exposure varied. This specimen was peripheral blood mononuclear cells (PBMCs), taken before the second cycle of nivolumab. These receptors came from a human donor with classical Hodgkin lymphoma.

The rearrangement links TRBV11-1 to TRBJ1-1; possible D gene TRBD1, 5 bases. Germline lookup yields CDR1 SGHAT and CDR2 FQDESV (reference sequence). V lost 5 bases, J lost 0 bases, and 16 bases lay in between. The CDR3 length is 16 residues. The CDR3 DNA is TGTGCCAGCAGCCTTGAGAAGGGGAGGATGAACACTGAAGCTTTCTTT. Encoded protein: CASSLEKGRMNTEAFF.

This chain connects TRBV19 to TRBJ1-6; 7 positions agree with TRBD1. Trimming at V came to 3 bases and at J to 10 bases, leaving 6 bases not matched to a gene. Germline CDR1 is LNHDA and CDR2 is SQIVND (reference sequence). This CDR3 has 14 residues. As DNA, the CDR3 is TGTGCCAGTAGTATTAGACAGGGCGGCTCACCCCTCCACTTT. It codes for CASSIRQGGSPLHF.

CDR3 sequence (DNA): TGTGCCAGCAGTCCTGAGCCTCCTCAGCCCCAGCATTTT. Translating it yields CASSPEPPQPQHF. J is TRBJ1-5 and V is TRBV6-5; D unresolved. The germline V and J ends were trimmed by 5 bases and 6 bases, with 11 bases remaining between them. Germline values: CDR1 MNHEY, CDR2 SVGAGI. The CDR3 extends over 13 amino acids.

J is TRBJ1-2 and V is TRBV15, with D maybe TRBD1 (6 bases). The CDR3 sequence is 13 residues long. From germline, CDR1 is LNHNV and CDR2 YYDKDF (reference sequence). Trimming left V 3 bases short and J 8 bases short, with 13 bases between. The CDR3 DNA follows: TGTGCCACCAGCAGGGAGTTGGACAGCGGCTACACCTTC. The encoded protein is CATSRELDSGYTF.

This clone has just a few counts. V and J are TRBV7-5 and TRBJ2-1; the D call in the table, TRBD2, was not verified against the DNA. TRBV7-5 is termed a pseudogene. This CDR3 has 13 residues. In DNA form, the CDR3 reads TGTGCCAGCAGCTGGACTAGCTCCAATGAGCAGTTCTTC. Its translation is CASSWTSSNEQFF.

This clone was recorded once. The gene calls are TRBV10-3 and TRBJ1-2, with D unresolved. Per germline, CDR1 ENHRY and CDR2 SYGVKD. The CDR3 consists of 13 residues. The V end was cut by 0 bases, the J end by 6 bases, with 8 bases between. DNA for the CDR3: TGTGCCATCAGTGAGTCCAGCTCGAATGGCTACACCTTC. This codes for CAISESSSNGYTF.

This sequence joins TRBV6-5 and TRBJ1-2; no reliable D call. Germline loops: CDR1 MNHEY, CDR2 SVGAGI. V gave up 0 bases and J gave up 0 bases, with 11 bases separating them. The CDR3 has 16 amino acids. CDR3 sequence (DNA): TGTGCCAGCAGTTACTCGGCTACTCTCTCTAACTATGGCTACACCTTC. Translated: CASSYSATLSNYGYTF.

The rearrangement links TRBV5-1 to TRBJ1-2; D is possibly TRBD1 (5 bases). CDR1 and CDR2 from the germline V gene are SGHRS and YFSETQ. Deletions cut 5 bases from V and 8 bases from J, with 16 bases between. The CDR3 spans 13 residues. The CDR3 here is CASSPGTSVGYTF. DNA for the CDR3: TGCGCCAGCAGTCCAGGGACGTCTGTGGGCTACACCTTC.

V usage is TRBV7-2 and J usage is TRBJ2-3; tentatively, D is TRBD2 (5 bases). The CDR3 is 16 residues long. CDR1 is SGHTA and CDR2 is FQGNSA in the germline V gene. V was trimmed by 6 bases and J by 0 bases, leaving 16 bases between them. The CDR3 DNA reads TGTGCCAGCAGTGGTGCCCGGGGTTGGAGCACAGATACGCAGTATTTT. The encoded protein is CASSGARGWSTDTQYF.

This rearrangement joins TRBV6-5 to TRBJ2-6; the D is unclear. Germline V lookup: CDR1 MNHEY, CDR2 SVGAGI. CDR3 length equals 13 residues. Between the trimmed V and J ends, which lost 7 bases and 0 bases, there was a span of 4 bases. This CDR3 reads CASTRSGANVLTF. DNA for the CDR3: TGTGCCAGCACGCGCTCTGGGGCCAACGTCCTGACTTTC.

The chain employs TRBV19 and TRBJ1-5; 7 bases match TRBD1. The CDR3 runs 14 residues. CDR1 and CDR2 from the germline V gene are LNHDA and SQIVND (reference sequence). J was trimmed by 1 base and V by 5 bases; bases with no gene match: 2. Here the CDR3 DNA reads TGTGCCAGTAGTGCGACAGGGAGCAATCAGCCCCAGCATTTT. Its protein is CASSATGSNQPQHF.

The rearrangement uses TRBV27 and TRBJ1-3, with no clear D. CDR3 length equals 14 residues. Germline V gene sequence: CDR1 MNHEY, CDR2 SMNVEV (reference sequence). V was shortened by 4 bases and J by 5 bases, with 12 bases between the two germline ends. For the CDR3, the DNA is TGTGCCAGCAGTTCTGCAGGAGGCCGAAACACCATATATTTT. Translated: CASSSAGGRNTIYF.

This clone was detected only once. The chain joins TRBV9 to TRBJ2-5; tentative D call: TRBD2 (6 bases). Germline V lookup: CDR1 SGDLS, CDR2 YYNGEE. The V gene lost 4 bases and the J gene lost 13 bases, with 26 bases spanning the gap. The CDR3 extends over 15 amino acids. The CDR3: CASSPPLWGDRDLYF. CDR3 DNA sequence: TGTGCCAGCAGCCCACCACTTTGGGGGGATAGGGACCTGTACTTC.

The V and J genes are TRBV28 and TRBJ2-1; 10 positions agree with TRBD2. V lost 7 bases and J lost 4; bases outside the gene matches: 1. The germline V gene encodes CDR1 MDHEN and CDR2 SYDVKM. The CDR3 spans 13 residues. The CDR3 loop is CASTSGSYNEQFF. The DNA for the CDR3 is TGTGCCAGCACTAGCGGGAGTTACAATGAGCAGTTCTTC.

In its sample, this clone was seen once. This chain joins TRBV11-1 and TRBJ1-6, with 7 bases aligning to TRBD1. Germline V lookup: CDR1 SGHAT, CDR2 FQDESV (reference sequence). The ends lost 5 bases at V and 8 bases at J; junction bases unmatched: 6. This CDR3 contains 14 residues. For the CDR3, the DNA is TGTGCCAGCAGCCCCAGGGGGGGCGATTCACCCCTCCACTTT. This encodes CASSPRGGDSPLHF. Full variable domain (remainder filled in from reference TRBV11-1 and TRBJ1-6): EAEVAQSPRYKITEKSQAVAFWCDPISGHATLYWYRQILGQGPELLVQFQDESVVDDSQLPKDRFSAERLKGVDSTLKIQPAELGDSAMYLCASSPRGGDSPLHFGNGTRLTVT.

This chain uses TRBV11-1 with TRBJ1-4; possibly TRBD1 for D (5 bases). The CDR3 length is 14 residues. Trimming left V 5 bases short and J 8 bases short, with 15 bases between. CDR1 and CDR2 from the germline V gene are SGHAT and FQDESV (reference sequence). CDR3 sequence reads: CASSAGTVKEKLFF. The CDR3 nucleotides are TGTGCCAGCAGCGCCGGGACGGTAAAAGAAAAACTGTTTTTT.

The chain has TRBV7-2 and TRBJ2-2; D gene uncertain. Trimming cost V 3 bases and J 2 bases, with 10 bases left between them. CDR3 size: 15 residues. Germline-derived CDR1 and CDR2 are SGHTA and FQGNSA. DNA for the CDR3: TGTGCCAGCAGCTTTCGGCCAATTAACACCGGGGAGCTGTTTTTT. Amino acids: CASSFRPINTGELFF. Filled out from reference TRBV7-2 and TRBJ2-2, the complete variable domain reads GAGVSQSPSNKVTEKGKDVELRCDPISGHTALYWYRQSLGQGLEFLIYFQGNSAPDKSGLPSDRFSAERTGGSVSTLTIQRTQQEDSAVYLCASSFRPINTGELFFGEGSRLTVL.

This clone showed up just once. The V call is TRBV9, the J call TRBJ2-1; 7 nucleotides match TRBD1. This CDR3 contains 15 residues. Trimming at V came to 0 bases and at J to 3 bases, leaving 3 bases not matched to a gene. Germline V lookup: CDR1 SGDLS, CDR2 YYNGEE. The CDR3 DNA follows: TGTGCCAGCAGCGTAGCTACAGGGGTCTACAATGAGCAGTTCTTC. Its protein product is CASSVATGVYNEQFF.

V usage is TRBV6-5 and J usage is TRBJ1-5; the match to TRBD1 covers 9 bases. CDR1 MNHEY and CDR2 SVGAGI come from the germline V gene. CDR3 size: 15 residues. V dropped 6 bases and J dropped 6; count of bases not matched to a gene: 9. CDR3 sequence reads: CASSRTGDRSQPQHF. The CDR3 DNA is TGTGCCAGCAGCAGGACAGGGGATCGGAGTCAGCCCCAGCATTTT.

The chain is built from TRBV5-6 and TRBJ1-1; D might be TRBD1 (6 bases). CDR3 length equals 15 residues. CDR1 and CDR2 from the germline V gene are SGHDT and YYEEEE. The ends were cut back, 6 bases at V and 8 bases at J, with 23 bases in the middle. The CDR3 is CASTRRGHYAWEAFF. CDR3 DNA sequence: TGTGCCAGCACCCGCCGGGGGCATTATGCATGGGAAGCTTTCTTT.

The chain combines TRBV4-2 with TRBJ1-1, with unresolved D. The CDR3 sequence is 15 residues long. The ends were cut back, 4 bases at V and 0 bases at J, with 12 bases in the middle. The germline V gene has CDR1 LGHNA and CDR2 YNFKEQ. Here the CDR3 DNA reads TGTGCCAGCAGCCCTTATGGCCCCATGAACACTGAAGCTTTCTTT. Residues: CASSPYGPMNTEAFF.

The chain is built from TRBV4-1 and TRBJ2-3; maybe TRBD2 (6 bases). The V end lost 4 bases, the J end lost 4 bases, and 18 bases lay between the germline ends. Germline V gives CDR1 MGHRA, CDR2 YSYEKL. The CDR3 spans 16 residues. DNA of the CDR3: TGCGCCAGCAGCCCCGGGACTCGCTGGAGGGCAGATACGCAGTATTTT. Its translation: CASSPGTRWRADTQYF.